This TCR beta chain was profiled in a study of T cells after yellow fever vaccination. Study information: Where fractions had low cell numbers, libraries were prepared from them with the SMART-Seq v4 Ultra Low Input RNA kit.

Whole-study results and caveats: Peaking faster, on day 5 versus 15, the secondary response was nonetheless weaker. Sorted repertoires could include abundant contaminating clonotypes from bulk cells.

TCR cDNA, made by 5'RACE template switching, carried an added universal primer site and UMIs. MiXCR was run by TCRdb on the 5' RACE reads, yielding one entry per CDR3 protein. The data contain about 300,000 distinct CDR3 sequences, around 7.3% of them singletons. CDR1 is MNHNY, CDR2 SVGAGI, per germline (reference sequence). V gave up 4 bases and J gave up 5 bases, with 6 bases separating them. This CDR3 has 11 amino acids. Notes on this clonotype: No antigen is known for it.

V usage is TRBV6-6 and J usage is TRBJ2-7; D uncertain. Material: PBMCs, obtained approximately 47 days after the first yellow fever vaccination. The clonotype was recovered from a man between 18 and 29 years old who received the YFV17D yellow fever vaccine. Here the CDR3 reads CASSLENEQYV. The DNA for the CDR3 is TGTGCCAGCAGTTTGGAGAACGAGCAGTACGTC.